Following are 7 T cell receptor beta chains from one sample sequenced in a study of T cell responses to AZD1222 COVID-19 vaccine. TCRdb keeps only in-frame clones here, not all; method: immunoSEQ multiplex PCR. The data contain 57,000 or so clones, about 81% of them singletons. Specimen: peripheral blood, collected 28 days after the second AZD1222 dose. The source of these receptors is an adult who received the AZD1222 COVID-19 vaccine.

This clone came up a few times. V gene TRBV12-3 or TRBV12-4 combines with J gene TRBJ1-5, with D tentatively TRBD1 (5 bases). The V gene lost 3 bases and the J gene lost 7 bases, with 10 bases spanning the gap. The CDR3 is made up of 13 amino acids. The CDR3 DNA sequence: TGTGCCAGCAGTTTGGGGGAACGCCAGCCCCAGCATTTT. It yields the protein CASSLGERQPQHF.

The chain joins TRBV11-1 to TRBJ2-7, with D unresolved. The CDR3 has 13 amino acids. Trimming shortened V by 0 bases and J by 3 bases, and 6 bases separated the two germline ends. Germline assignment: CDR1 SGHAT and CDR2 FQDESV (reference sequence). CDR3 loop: CASSLAQNYEQYF. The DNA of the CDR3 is TGTGCCAGCAGCTTAGCACAGAACTACGAGCAGTACTTC.

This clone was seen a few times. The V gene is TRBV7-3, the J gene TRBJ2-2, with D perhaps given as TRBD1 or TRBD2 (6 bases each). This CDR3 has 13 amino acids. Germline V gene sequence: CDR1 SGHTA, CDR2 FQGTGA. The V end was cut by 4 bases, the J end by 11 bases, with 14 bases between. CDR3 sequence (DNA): TGTGCCAGCAGCTCGACCGGGGGCGGAGAGCTGTTTTTT. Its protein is CASSSTGGGELFF.

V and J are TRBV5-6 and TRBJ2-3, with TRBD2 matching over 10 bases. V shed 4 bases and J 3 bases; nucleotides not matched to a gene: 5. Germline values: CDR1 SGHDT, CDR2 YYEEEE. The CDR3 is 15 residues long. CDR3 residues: CASSTGLANTDTQYF. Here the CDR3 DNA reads TGTGCCAGCAGCACGGGACTAGCGAATACAGATACGCAGTATTTT.

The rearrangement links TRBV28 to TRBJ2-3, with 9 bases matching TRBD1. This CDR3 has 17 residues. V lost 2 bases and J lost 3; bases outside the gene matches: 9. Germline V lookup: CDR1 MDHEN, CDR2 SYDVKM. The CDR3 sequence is CASSLPGTGILTDTQYF. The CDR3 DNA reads TGTGCCAGCAGTTTACCGGGGACAGGGATTTTAACAGATACGCAGTATTTT.

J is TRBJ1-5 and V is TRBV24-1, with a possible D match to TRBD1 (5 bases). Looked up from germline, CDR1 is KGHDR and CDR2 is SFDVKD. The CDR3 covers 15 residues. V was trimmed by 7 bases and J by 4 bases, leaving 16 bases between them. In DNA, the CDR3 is TGTGCCACCAGCGGAGGGACGGGGAGGAATCAGCCCCAGCATTTT. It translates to CATSGGTGRNQPQHF.

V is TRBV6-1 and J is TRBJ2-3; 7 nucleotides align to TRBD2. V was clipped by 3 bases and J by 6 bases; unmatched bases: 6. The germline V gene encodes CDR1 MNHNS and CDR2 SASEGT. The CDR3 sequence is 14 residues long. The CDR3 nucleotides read TGTGCCAGCAGTGACGGGGTCGGGGGGGATACGCAGTATTTT. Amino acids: CASSDGVGGDTQYF.